The 30 T cell receptor beta chains reported below all come from one sample, sequenced in a study of blood T cell repertoires in COVID-19. Data came from immunoSEQ multiplex PCR; TCRdb stores just in-frame clones and leaves some out. The sample contains a few hundred thousand clones, over 75% of which appear only once. Sequenced sample: peripheral blood. The receptor source for this set is a woman aged 25 to 39 with COVID-19, enrolled during active disease.

The J gene is TRBJ2-3, the V gene TRBV30; 11 bases are shared with TRBD1. This CDR3 has 15 amino acids. V shed 7 bases and J 4 bases; nucleotides not matched to a gene: 10. CDR1 is GTSNPN and CDR2 is SVGIG in the germline V gene (reference sequence). CDR3 DNA sequence: TGTGCCTTGACCGGACAGGGGGCCCGGCCAGATACGCAGTATTTT. It codes for CALTGQGARPDTQYF.

The CDR3 reads CASSVAGSGRAADTQYF. In DNA form, the CDR3 reads TGTGCCAGCAGCGTAGCGGGTAGCGGGAGGGCCGCAGATACGCAGTATTTT. This chain connects TRBV9 to TRBJ2-3; 11 nucleotides match TRBD2. The trim removed 0 bases at V and 4 bases at J, leaving 7 bases unmatched. Germline V gene lookup returns CDR1 SGDLS and CDR2 YYNGEE. The CDR3 runs to 17 residues. Variable domain in full (rest from reference TRBV9 and TRBJ2-3): DSGVTQTPKHLITATGQRVTLRCSPRSGDLSVYWYQQSLDQGLQFLIQYYNGEERAKGNILERFSAQQFPDLHSELNLSSLELGDSALYFCASSVAGSGRAADTQYFGPGTRLTVL.

The chain carries TRBV5-4 and TRBJ1-1; 8 nucleotides align to TRBD1. The germline V gene has CDR1 SGHNT and CDR2 YYREEE (reference sequence). After removal of 7 bases from V and 2 bases from J, the junction contained 4 bases not matched to a gene. The CDR3 consists of 13 residues. This CDR3 is CASQQGENTEAFF. CDR3 bases: TGTGCCAGCCAACAGGGGGAAAACACTGAAGCTTTCTTT.

The genes are TRBV7-2 and TRBJ1-5, with D uncertain. This CDR3 spans 14 amino acids. From germline, CDR1 is SGHTA and CDR2 FQGNSA. Trimming pared 1 base from V and 4 bases from J, leaving 8 bases between. As DNA, the CDR3 is TGTGCCAGCAGCTTAGGTACATTTAATCAGCCCCAGCATTTT. Translation: CASSLGTFNQPQHF.

The chain employs TRBV10-3 and TRBJ1-5, with D possibly being TRBD1 (5 bases). V lost 10 bases and J 5 bases, leaving 15 bases between the germline ends. The CDR3 is 13 amino acids. CDR1 and CDR2 (germline): ENHRY, SYGVKD. The CDR3 sequence: CATHEGRDQPQHF. CDR3 bases: TGTGCCACCCACGAGGGGAGGGATCAGCCCCAGCATTTT.

V gene TRBV4-1 combines with J gene TRBJ2-1; tentatively, D is TRBD2 (5 bases). Between the trimmed V and J ends, which lost 4 bases and 7 bases, there was a span of 14 bases. Germline CDR1 MGHRA, CDR2 YSYEKL. The CDR3 is made up of 14 amino acids. Written as DNA, the CDR3 is TGCGCCAGCAGCCTCCAGAGGGCCGGAAATGAGCAGTTCTTC. It yields the protein CASSLQRAGNEQFF.

The genes are TRBV28 and TRBJ1-6, with TRBD1 matching over 7 bases. With V trimmed by 3 bases and J by 9 bases, 8 bases remained unmatched. CDR1 and CDR2 from the germline V gene are MDHEN and SYDVKM. CDR3 length equals 15 residues. The CDR3 protein is CASSFFSSGGSPLHF. The CDR3 region has the DNA TGTGCCAGCAGTTTTTTTTCATCAGGGGGTTCACCCCTCCACTTT.

This clone has just one count. The chain carries TRBV28 and TRBJ2-1; the match to TRBD2 covers 9 bases. The V segment lost 2 bases and the J segment 3 bases; nucleotides outside the gene matches: 2. The CDR3 runs 15 residues. Germline loops: CDR1 MDHEN, CDR2 SYDVKM. This CDR3 is CASSLRREGYNEQFF. The CDR3, as DNA: TGTGCCAGCAGTTTACGGCGGGAGGGCTACAATGAGCAGTTCTTC.

The rearrangement links TRBV6-2 or TRBV6-3 to TRBJ2-5; 10 positions agree with TRBD1. Germline V gene sequence: CDR1 MNHEY, CDR2 SVGEGT. This CDR3 comprises 14 residues. With 2 bases clipped from V and 4 bases from J, the junction kept 1 base outside the gene matches. This CDR3 reads CASSYDRGPETQYF. DNA for the CDR3: TGTGCCAGCAGTTACGACAGGGGGCCAGAGACCCAGTACTTC.

V and J are TRBV2 and TRBJ2-7; D is perhaps TRBD2 (5 bases). Trimming took off 1 base at V and 0 bases at J, with 7 bases between the two ends. The CDR3 loop spans 14 amino acids. Germline V gene lookup returns CDR1 SNHLY and CDR2 FYNNEI. CDR3 coding DNA: TGTGCCAGCAGTGAAGAGCGGAGCTCCTACGAGCAGTACTTC. Translation: CASSEERSSYEQYF.

The chain carries TRBV6-2 or TRBV6-3 and TRBJ2-1; no reliable D call. Trimming removed 0 bases from V and 3 bases from J, with 12 bases in between. The V gene's germline CDR1 is MNHEY and CDR2 SVGEGT. The CDR3 has 16 amino acids. CDR3 region: CASSYSQGGVYNEQFF. The CDR3 DNA reads TGTGCCAGCAGTTACTCCCAAGGCGGAGTCTACAATGAGCAGTTCTTC.

This clone showed up just once. CDR3 residues: CAWSVTGETQYF. CDR3 in DNA: TGTGCCTGGAGTGTAACAGGAGAGACCCAGTACTTC. The V and J genes are TRBV30 and TRBJ2-5, with D possibly TRBD1 on 5 matching bases. Germline CDR1 GTSNPN, CDR2 SVGIG (reference sequence). V was pared by 0 bases and J by 4 bases, with 6 bases between. There are 12 residues in the CDR3.

This chain joins TRBV2 and TRBJ2-7; 7 nucleotides match TRBD1. J was trimmed by 7 bases and V by 4 bases; bases with no gene match: 10. Looked up from germline, CDR1 is SNHLY and CDR2 is FYNNEI. The CDR3 consists of 14 residues. The chain's CDR3 is CASSARTGPLEQYF. CDR3 bases: TGTGCCAGCAGTGCTCGGACAGGCCCCCTGGAGCAGTACTTC.

The J gene is TRBJ2-1, the V gene TRBV27, with TRBD2 matching over 7 bases. In germline, CDR1 is MNHEY, CDR2 SMNVEV (reference sequence). This CDR3 is 16 amino acids long. V gave up 3 bases and J gave up 0 bases; unmatched junction bases: 5. The CDR3 loop reads CASSFGGSISYNEQFF. The DNA of the CDR3 is TGTGCCAGCAGTTTCGGGGGGAGTATCTCCTACAATGAGCAGTTCTTC.

The chain recombines TRBV5-5 with TRBJ2-6; D gene uncertain. CDR1 SGHKS and CDR2 YYEKEE come from the germline V gene (reference sequence). The CDR3 is 15 amino acids. V lost 2 bases and J 0 bases, leaving 6 bases between the germline ends. CDR3 region: CASSFEHSGANVLTF. The CDR3 nucleotides are TGTGCCAGCAGCTTCGAGCACTCTGGGGCCAACGTCCTGACTTTC.

This clone was recorded once. This chain connects TRBV4-1 to TRBJ2-2; TRBD1 might be the D (6 bases). CDR3 size: 13 residues. Trimming took off 4 bases at V and 4 bases at J, with 7 bases between the two ends. CDR1 and CDR2 from the germline V gene are MGHRA and YSYEKL. CDR3: CASSPGVTGELFF. Written as DNA, the CDR3 is TGCGCCAGCAGCCCAGGGGTCACCGGGGAGCTGTTTTTT.

The gene calls are TRBV28 and TRBJ1-2; 8 bases are a match to TRBD1. The CDR3 has 14 amino acids. CDR1 is MDHEN, CDR2 SYDVKM, per germline. V trimming: 3 bases; J trimming: 6 bases; junction bases outside the gene matches: 6. The CDR3 sequence: CASSFAGGIDGYTF. The CDR3 DNA sequence: TGTGCCAGCAGTTTTGCAGGGGGCATCGATGGCTACACCTTC.

The chain carries TRBV9 and TRBJ2-5; tentative D call: TRBD2 (6 bases). There are 15 residues in the CDR3. The V end lost 0 bases, the J end lost 4 bases, and 13 bases lay between the germline ends. CDR1 SGDLS and CDR2 YYNGEE come from the germline V gene. As DNA, the CDR3 is TGTGCCAGCAGCGTAGGTGTCCAGGGAGGAGAGACCCAGTACTTC. Protein: CASSVGVQGGETQYF.

This rearrangement joins TRBV28 to TRBJ1-1; 8 bases fit TRBD1. V lost 3 bases to trimming and J lost 4 bases; unmatched junction nucleotides: 13. The CDR3 is 17 residues long. Germline CDR1 reads MDHEN; CDR2 reads SYDVKM. The CDR3 is CASSFQDLGQVATEAFF. DNA for the CDR3: TGTGCCAGCAGTTTCCAGGACCTGGGACAGGTGGCCACTGAAGCTTTCTTT.

The J gene is TRBJ2-7, the V gene TRBV2, with a possible D match to TRBD2 (5 bases). Germline V gene data show CDR1 as SNHLY and CDR2 as FYNNEI. CDR3 size: 14 residues. Trimming removed 5 bases from V and 6 bases from J, with 17 bases in between. CDR3 in DNA: TGTGCCAGCAGTTTCTCAGACTTCGCGGGCGAGCAGTACTTC. It translates to CASSFSDFAGEQYF.

This chain uses TRBV7-9 with TRBJ1-1, with D possibly TRBD1 on 5 matching bases. The germline V and J ends were trimmed by 5 bases and 4 bases, with 14 bases remaining between them. The CDR3 is made up of 14 amino acids. The V gene's germline CDR1 is SEHNR and CDR2 FQNEAQ (reference sequence). This CDR3 is CASSPRGEPTEAFF. The CDR3 coding sequence is TGTGCCAGCAGCCCCCGGGGGGAACCCACTGAAGCTTTCTTT.

The V call is TRBV25-1, the J call TRBJ2-1, with 9 bases aligning to TRBD2. CDR1 and CDR2 (germline): MGHDK, SYGVNS. V was pared by 4 bases and J by 7 bases, with 5 bases of the junction left unmatched. This CDR3 spans 14 amino acids. CDR3 coding DNA: TGTGCCAGCAGTGTTACTAGCGGGTTGAATGAGCAGTTCTTC. Translated, it gives CASSVTSGLNEQFF.

The chain carries TRBV11-3 and TRBJ2-1; 7 positions agree with TRBD1. Germline trimming cut 2 bases from V and 4 bases from J; bases unmatched to any gene: 11. Germline V gives CDR1 SGHNT, CDR2 YENEEA. The CDR3 length is 17 residues. CDR3 in DNA: TGTGCCAGCAGCTTAAAGTTGAGGGGACAGCCTTACAATGAGCAGTTCTTC. This sequence encodes CASSLKLRGQPYNEQFF.

This chain joins TRBV5-5 and TRBJ1-2; no clear D. Germline loops: CDR1 SGHKS, CDR2 YYEKEE (reference sequence). The CDR3 has 14 amino acids. The V and J ends lost 5 bases and 4 bases respectively, with 15 bases between them. The CDR3 is CASSIQNSVYGYTF. For the CDR3, the DNA is TGTGCCAGCAGTATACAGAACTCTGTCTATGGCTACACCTTC. The full variable domain, with the rest looked up from reference TRBV5-5 and TRBJ1-2, is DAGVTQSPTHLIKTRGQQVTLRCSPISGHKSVSWYQQVLGQGPQFIFQYYEKEERGRGNFPDRFSARQFPNYSSELNVNALLLGDSALYLCASSIQNSVYGYTFGSGTRLTVV.

The chain couples TRBV19 to TRBJ1-1, with 10 bases fitting TRBD1. CDR3 size: 16 residues. Germline CDR1 and CDR2: LNHDA and SQIVND (reference sequence). Trimming took 4 bases from V and 0 from J; bases not matched to a gene: 5. CDR3 residues: CASSTPTGGLNTEAFF. Written as DNA, the CDR3 is TGTGCCAGTAGTACCCCGACAGGGGGCCTGAACACTGAAGCTTTCTTT.

The genes are TRBV10-3 and TRBJ2-6; D is unclear. The CDR3 has 14 residues. Germline V gene data show CDR1 as ENHRY and CDR2 as SYGVKD. Trimming removed 9 bases at V and 2 bases at J, with 11 bases between. The CDR3 here is CAIDSLAGANVLTF. For the CDR3, the DNA is TGTGCCATTGATAGTTTGGCTGGGGCCAACGTCCTGACTTTC.

V is TRBV2 and J is TRBJ1-5, with 8 bases that match TRBD1. The CDR3 length is 15 residues. V shed 6 bases and J 5 bases; nucleotides not matched to a gene: 9. The germline CDR1 and CDR2 sequences are SNHLY and FYNNEI. CDR3 in amino acids: CASRAQGAPYQPQHF. The CDR3 coding sequence is TGTGCCAGCAGAGCCCAGGGGGCACCCTATCAGCCCCAGCATTTT.

This chain uses TRBV6-6 with TRBJ1-5, with TRBD1 as a possible D gene (6 bases). This CDR3 comprises 16 residues. Trimming took off 0 bases at V and 2 bases at J, with 11 bases between the two ends. Germline-derived CDR1 and CDR2 are MNHNY and SVGAGI (reference sequence). The DNA of the CDR3 is TGTGCCAGCAGTTACTCACAGGGAAGGGGCAATCAGCCCCAGCATTTT. This gives the protein CASSYSQGRGNQPQHF.

The V and J genes are TRBV2 and TRBJ1-2, with 7 bases that match TRBD1. After removal of 4 bases from V and 7 bases from J, the junction contained 6 bases not matched to a gene. This CDR3 is built from 13 residues. In germline, CDR1 is SNHLY, CDR2 FYNNEI. Here the CDR3 reads CASSVRQGGGYTF. CDR3 coding DNA: TGTGCCAGCAGTGTACGACAGGGTGGTGGCTACACCTTC.

The CDR3 sequence: CASSVAGRTDTQYF. The CDR3 DNA reads TGTGCCAGCAGCGTTGCGGGGCGCACAGATACGCAGTATTTT. The chain combines TRBV9 with TRBJ2-3; D may be TRBD2 (6 bases). The CDR3 has 14 residues. Germline V gives CDR1 SGDLS, CDR2 YYNGEE. The V end lost 2 bases, the J end lost 1 base, and 8 bases lay between the germline ends. Complete variable domain (other parts from reference TRBV9 and TRBJ2-3): DSGVTQTPKHLITATGQRVTLRCSPRSGDLSVYWYQQSLDQGLQFLIQYYNGEERAKGNILERFSAQQFPDLHSELNLSSLELGDSALYFCASSVAGRTDTQYFGPGTRLTVL.